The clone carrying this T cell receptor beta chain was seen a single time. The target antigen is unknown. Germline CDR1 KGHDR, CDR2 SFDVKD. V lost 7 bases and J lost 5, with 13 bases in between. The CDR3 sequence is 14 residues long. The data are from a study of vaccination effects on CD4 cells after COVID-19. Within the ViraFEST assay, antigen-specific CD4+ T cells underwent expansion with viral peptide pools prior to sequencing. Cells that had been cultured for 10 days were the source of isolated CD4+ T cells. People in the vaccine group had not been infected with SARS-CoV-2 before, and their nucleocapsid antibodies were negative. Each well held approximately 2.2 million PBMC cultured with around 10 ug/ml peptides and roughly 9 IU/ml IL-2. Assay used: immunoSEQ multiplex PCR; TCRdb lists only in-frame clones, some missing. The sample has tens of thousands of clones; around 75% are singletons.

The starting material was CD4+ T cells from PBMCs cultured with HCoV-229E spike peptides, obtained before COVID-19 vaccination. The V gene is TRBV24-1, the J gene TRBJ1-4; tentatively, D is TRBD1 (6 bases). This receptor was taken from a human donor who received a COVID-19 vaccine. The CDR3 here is CATSHRDGNEKLFF. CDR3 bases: TGTGCCACCAGCCACAGGGACGGGAATGAAAAACTGTTTTTT.